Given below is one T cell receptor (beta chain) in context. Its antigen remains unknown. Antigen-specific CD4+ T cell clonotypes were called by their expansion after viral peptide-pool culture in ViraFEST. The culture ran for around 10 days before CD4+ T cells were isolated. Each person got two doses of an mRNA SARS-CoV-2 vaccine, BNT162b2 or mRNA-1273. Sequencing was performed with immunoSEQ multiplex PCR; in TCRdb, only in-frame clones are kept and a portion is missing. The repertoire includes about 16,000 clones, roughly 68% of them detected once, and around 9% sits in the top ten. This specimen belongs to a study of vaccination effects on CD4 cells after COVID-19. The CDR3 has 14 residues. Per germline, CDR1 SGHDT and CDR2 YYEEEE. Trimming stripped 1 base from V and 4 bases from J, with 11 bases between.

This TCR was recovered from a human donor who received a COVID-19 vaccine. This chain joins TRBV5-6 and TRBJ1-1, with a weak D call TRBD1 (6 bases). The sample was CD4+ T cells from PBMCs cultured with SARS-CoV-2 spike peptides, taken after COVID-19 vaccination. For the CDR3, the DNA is TGTGCCAGCAGCTTGCTGGGGGCCGGCACTGAAGCTTTCTTT. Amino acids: CASSLLGAGTEAFF.